The 29 T cell receptor beta chains below all came from one sample that was sequenced in a study of blood T cell repertoires in COVID-19. The table came from immunoSEQ multiplex PCR; TCRdb's copy has only in-frame clones and leaves some out. The repertoire holds roughly 200,000 clones, approximately 89% seen once, with 3.5% to 4% in the top ten. Sequenced sample: PBMCs or T cells enriched from blood (not recorded which). The source of these receptors is a woman younger than 45 with acute COVID-19.

The CDR3 coding sequence is TGTGCCAGCAGTGAAATAGCGGGGGGCCCCTACAATGAGCAGTTCTTC. Amino acids: CASSEIAGGPYNEQFF. The chain carries TRBV6-1 and TRBJ2-1, with 10 bases lining up with TRBD2. The germline gives CDR1 MNHNS, CDR2 SASEGT. This CDR3 contains 16 residues. Unmatched junction bases numbered 3, after V lost 2 bases and J lost 2 bases.

The genes are TRBV7-9 and TRBJ2-1, with a weak D call TRBD1 (5 bases). CDR1 and CDR2 (germline): SEHNR, FQNEAQ (reference sequence). This CDR3 region has 12 residues. Trimming shortened V by 1 base and J by 10 bases, and 8 bases separated the two germline ends. CDR3 nucleotides: TGTGCCAGCAGCTTAGATTGGGGCGAGCAGTTCTTC. Protein sequence: CASSLDWGEQFF.

The chain couples TRBV7-2 to TRBJ2-7, with D perhaps matching TRBD2 (5 bases). Trimming took 2 bases from V and 3 from J, leaving 11 bases between them. The germline V gene has CDR1 SGHTA and CDR2 FQGNSA. The CDR3 covers 14 residues. CDR3 loop: CASSLRPGIYEQYF. CDR3 DNA sequence: TGTGCCAGCAGCTTACGTCCCGGGATCTACGAGCAGTACTTC.

The V and J genes are TRBV5-1 and TRBJ2-3; 9 bases match TRBD1. The trim removed 3 bases at V and 4 bases at J, leaving 9 bases unmatched. Germline CDR1 is SGHRS and CDR2 is YFSETQ. This CDR3 comprises 16 residues. CDR3 sequence (DNA): TGCGCCAGCAGCTACAGCCTAACAGGGGGCCCAGATACGCAGTATTTT. Its translation is CASSYSLTGGPDTQYF.

This sequence joins TRBV9 and TRBJ1-1, with a possible D match to TRBD1 (5 bases). The ends were cut back, 4 bases at V and 9 bases at J, with 19 bases in the middle. Germline lookup yields CDR1 SGDLS and CDR2 YYNGEE. This CDR3 is 14 amino acids long. The CDR3 reads CASSPMEGATKAFF. The CDR3 DNA reads TGTGCCAGCAGCCCTATGGAAGGGGCAACGAAAGCTTTCTTT.

The chain joins TRBV28 to TRBJ1-5, with D maybe TRBD1 (5 bases). CDR1 is MDHEN, CDR2 SYDVKM, per germline. The CDR3 runs 14 residues. Trimming cost V 3 bases and J 3 bases, with 9 bases left between them. CDR3 protein: CASSLGLYNQPQHF. The CDR3 coding sequence is TGTGCCAGCAGTTTGGGACTGTACAATCAGCCCCAGCATTTT.

The gene calls are TRBV5-4 and TRBJ1-1, with a tentative D call TRBD1 (6 bases). Germline V gene sequence: CDR1 SGHNT, CDR2 YYREEE (reference sequence). Trimming pared 0 bases from V and 7 bases from J, leaving 16 bases between. This CDR3 has 15 amino acids. The DNA for the CDR3 is TGTGCCAGCAGCTTGGGGGACACAAAAAGGGGTGAAGCTTTCTTT. It yields the protein CASSLGDTKRGEAFF.

V is TRBV28 and J is TRBJ1-1; weak D call: TRBD1 (6 bases). Germline loops: CDR1 MDHEN, CDR2 SYDVKM. Between the trimmed V and J ends, which lost 3 bases and 1 base, there was a span of 12 bases. The CDR3 length is 15 residues. CDR3 in DNA: TGTGCCAGCAGTTTGCAGGCCAGGGGGAACACTGAAGCTTTCTTT. Protein product: CASSLQARGNTEAFF.

The rearrangement links TRBV27 to TRBJ2-7; 8 bases match TRBD1. The germline V gene encodes CDR1 MNHEY and CDR2 SMNVEV (reference sequence). This CDR3 region has 17 residues. Trimming at V came to 1 base and at J to 3 bases, leaving 11 bases not matched to a gene. Here the CDR3 DNA reads TGTGCCAGCAGTTTATTGAAAGACTCCGGGACAGGCTACGAGCAGTACTTC. Its translation is CASSLLKDSGTGYEQYF.

The chain carries TRBV15 and TRBJ2-1; 8 bases are a match to TRBD1. There are 13 residues in the CDR3. Germline V lookup: CDR1 LNHNV, CDR2 YYDKDF (reference sequence). V was clipped by 8 bases and J by 8 bases; unmatched bases: 8. Here the CDR3 DNA reads TGTGCCACCTCCGGGACAGGTCCCCATGAGCAGTTCTTC. It yields the protein CATSGTGPHEQFF.

The V gene is TRBV3-1 (or the pseudogene TRBV3-2), the J gene TRBJ2-1; 7 bases are shared with TRBD1. Germline CDR1 LGHDT, CDR2 YNNKEL (reference sequence). J was trimmed by 6 bases and V by 4 bases; bases with no gene match: 9. There are 15 residues in the CDR3. This CDR3 reads CASSPRQGMGNEQFF. The CDR3 DNA reads TGTGCCAGCAGCCCGCGACAGGGAATGGGCAATGAGCAGTTCTTC.

The chain employs TRBV18 and TRBJ2-7; the D gene is possibly TRBD1 (5 bases). V lost 3 bases to trimming and J lost 2 bases, with 14 bases between them. This CDR3 is 15 amino acids long. The germline gives CDR1 KGHSH, CDR2 LQKENI. CDR3 sequence (DNA): TGTGCCAGCTCACCGCCAGGGAAGGGGACCTACGAGCAGTACTTC. This codes for CASSPPGKGTYEQYF.

The chain employs TRBV25-1 and TRBJ1-2; 7 bases fit TRBD1. With 4 bases clipped from V and 4 bases from J, the junction kept 3 bases outside the gene matches. This CDR3 is 13 amino acids long. Germline V gene data show CDR1 as MGHDK and CDR2 as SYGVNS. CDR3 DNA sequence: TGTGCCAGCAGTGTCGGGACAGCCTATGGCTACACCTTC. Protein: CASSVGTAYGYTF.

The rearrangement joins TRBV12-3 or TRBV12-4 to TRBJ1-1; maybe TRBD1 (6 bases). Trimming took off 3 bases at V and 5 bases at J, with 10 bases between the two ends. This CDR3 spans 13 amino acids. CDR3 protein: CASSLGGPTEAFF. CDR3 nucleotide sequence: TGTGCCAGCAGTTTGGGGGGGCCTACTGAAGCTTTCTTT.

CDR3 sequence: CASSQIAGTSGGKTDTQYF. CDR3 bases: TGCGCCAGCAGCCAAATCGCCGGGACTAGCGGGGGGAAAACAGATACGCAGTATTTT. The V gene is TRBV4-1, the J gene TRBJ2-3; 15 bases fit TRBD2. CDR1 and CDR2 from the germline V gene are MGHRA and YSYEKL. This CDR3 spans 19 amino acids. Trimming took 2 bases from V and 3 from J; bases not matched to a gene: 9.

The J gene is TRBJ2-5, the V gene TRBV29-1; 11 bases are a match to TRBD1. The CDR3 runs 13 residues. Trimming at V came to 7 bases and at J to 4 bases, leaving 5 bases not matched to a gene. Germline V gene sequence: CDR1 SQVTM, CDR2 ANQGSEA. The CDR3, as DNA: TGCAGCGGCGGGGACAGGGGGGGAGAGACCCAGTACTTC. Its protein product is CSGGDRGGETQYF.

This clone showed up just a few times. The CDR3 reads CASSIGTGQDNEQFF. The CDR3, as DNA: TGCGCCAGCAGCATCGGGACAGGGCAGGACAATGAGCAGTTCTTC. The V call is TRBV5-1, the J call TRBJ2-1; 9 bases match TRBD1. Looked up from germline, CDR1 is SGHRS and CDR2 is YFSETQ. The ends lost 4 bases at V and 5 bases at J; junction bases unmatched: 7. CDR3 length: 15 residues.

The table lists this clone with a few counts. This sequence joins TRBV15 and TRBJ1-2; a possible D gene is TRBD1 (6 bases). The ends were cut back, 2 bases at V and 8 bases at J, with 18 bases in the middle. The CDR3 runs 15 residues. CDR1 is LNHNV and CDR2 is YYDKDF in the germline V gene (reference sequence). CDR3: CATSRLQGVWAGYTF. CDR3 nucleotides: TGTGCCACCAGCAGATTACAGGGCGTGTGGGCCGGCTACACCTTC.

The chain joins TRBV5-1 to TRBJ2-7; a possible D gene is TRBD1 (6 bases). V was pared by 0 bases and J by 2 bases, with 9 bases between. The CDR3 runs 14 residues. Germline V gene sequence: CDR1 SGHRS, CDR2 YFSETQ. CDR3 loop: CASSLETGAYEQYF. The CDR3, as DNA: TGCGCCAGCAGCTTGGAGACAGGCGCCTACGAGCAGTACTTC.

The chain couples TRBV29-1 to TRBJ2-7; 7 positions match TRBD1. Germline lookup yields CDR1 SQVTM and CDR2 ANQGSEA. V gave up 5 bases and J gave up 4 bases; unmatched junction bases: 11. The CDR3 is 14 amino acids. Here the CDR3 reads CSVSGGYLPYEQYF. In DNA, the CDR3 is TGCAGCGTTTCAGGGGGATACTTGCCTTACGAGCAGTACTTC.

The genes are TRBV5-1 and TRBJ1-1, with D perhaps matching TRBD1 (6 bases). Trimming stripped 0 bases from V and 2 bases from J, with 14 bases between. Germline V lookup: CDR1 SGHRS, CDR2 YFSETQ. CDR3 length: 16 residues. The CDR3, as DNA: TGCGCCAGCAGCTTGGGGCCCCAGGGGAGAAACACTGAAGCTTTCTTT. Its translation: CASSLGPQGRNTEAFF.

The V and J genes are TRBV7-2 and TRBJ2-3; unclear D gene. Germline-derived CDR1 and CDR2 are SGHTA and FQGNSA. V shed 1 base and J shed 3 bases, with 14 bases lying between them. The CDR3 has 16 residues. In nucleotides, the CDR3 is TGTGCCAGCAGCTTAGTTCTTCTGGCCATAACAGATACGCAGTATTTT. This translates into CASSLVLLAITDTQYF.

This chain joins TRBV30 and TRBJ2-3; 9 bases match TRBD1. This CDR3 is 15 amino acids long. Looked up from germline, CDR1 is GTSNPN and CDR2 is SVGIG (reference sequence). The V gene end was trimmed by 3 bases and the J gene end by 4 bases; junction bases not matched to a gene: 8. The CDR3 here is CAWSPQGALSDTQYF. CDR3 in DNA: TGTGCCTGGAGCCCACAGGGGGCTCTGTCAGATACGCAGTATTTT.

V gene TRBV30 combines with J gene TRBJ1-2; TRBD1 aligns across 7 bases. CDR3 length: 13 amino acids. Germline CDR1 is GTSNPN and CDR2 is SVGIG (reference sequence). The V and J ends lost 2 bases and 8 bases, in that order; junction bases with no gene match: 8. CDR3 bases: TGTGCCTGGAGTCGCCGGGACAGACAGGGCTACACCTTC. This sequence encodes CAWSRRDRQGYTF.

This sequence joins TRBV28 and TRBJ2-7; tentatively, D is TRBD1 (6 bases). Germline V CDR1 and CDR2: MDHEN, SYDVKM. Deletions cut 7 bases from V and 3 bases from J, with 13 bases between. CDR3 length equals 13 residues. CDR3 sequence reads: CASKTGTHYEQYF. The CDR3 nucleotides are TGTGCCAGCAAAACCGGGACACACTACGAGCAGTACTTC.

This clone showed up just once. The V call is TRBV2, the J call TRBJ2-3; 13 bases are a match to TRBD2. This CDR3 has 17 amino acids. Trimming cost V 5 bases and J 0 bases; bases outside gene matches: 5. The V gene's germline CDR1 is SNHLY and CDR2 FYNNEI. CDR3 amino acids: CASSRTSGGFSTDTQYF. The CDR3, as DNA: TGTGCCAGCAGTAGGACTAGCGGGGGATTTAGCACAGATACGCAGTATTTT.

This clone was detected once. The chain has TRBV28 and TRBJ2-7; 7 bases agree with TRBD1. The CDR3 has 15 residues. Trimming removed 6 bases from V and 0 bases from J; junction bases left unmatched: 8. Germline V gives CDR1 MDHEN, CDR2 SYDVKM. Here the CDR3 reads CASRNRGASSYEQYF. The CDR3 region has the DNA TGTGCCAGCAGAAACAGGGGCGCTAGCTCCTACGAGCAGTACTTC.

The CDR3 loop is CASGEQGNEKLFF. The CDR3 DNA reads TGTGCCAGCGGGGAACAGGGGAATGAAAAACTGTTTTTT. The chain has TRBV25-1 and TRBJ1-4, with 7 bases that match TRBD1. The germline V gene has CDR1 MGHDK and CDR2 SYGVNS. The CDR3 sequence is 13 residues long. V lost 8 bases, J lost 5 bases, and 5 bases stayed unmatched.

The chain joins TRBV28 to TRBJ2-2, with TRBD2 as a possible D gene (5 bases). The CDR3 length is 14 residues. Trimming shortened V by 6 bases and J by 2 bases, and 10 bases separated the two germline ends. Germline V CDR1 and CDR2: MDHEN, SYDVKM. The CDR3 region has the DNA TGTGCCAGCAGCACCGGACTTAACACCGGGGAGCTGTTTTTT. Residues: CASSTGLNTGELFF.